The 26 T cell receptor beta chains below come from one sample, sequenced in a study of molecular identifiers for immune sequencing clone quantification. TCRdb re-called the PCR reads with MiXCR, one entry per CDR3 protein. The table shows around 470,000 distinct CDR3 sequences, with less than 30% occurring only once. What was sequenced was naive CD8+ T cells from blood, with Jurkat cell RNA spiked in. This sample's subset: FACS-sorted CD8+CD4-CCR7+CD45RA+ naive T cells. Source of these receptors: a human donor in good health. Some libraries in this study had Jurkat cell RNA spiked in.

This clonotype was seen ten or more times. The genes are TRBV25-1 and TRBJ1-1; 10 nucleotides align to TRBD1. The germline CDR1 and CDR2 sequences are MGHDK and SYGVNS. The CDR3 covers 14 residues. V was clipped by 7 bases and J by 5 bases; unmatched bases: 7. CDR3 coding DNA: TGTGCCAGCACTACGACAGGGGGCCGAACTGAAGCTTTCTTT. This sequence encodes CASTTTGGRTEAFF.

With regard to this clonotype: A much larger clone is a single base away; this may be a read error. In this CDR3 the conserved last residue, phenylalanine or tryptophan, is missing, so a read error is likely. The genes are TRBV12-3 or TRBV12-4 and TRBJ1-2, with D possibly TRBD1 on 5 matching bases. The CDR3 spans 12 residues. The CDR3 DNA sequence: TGTGCCAGCAGCTTAGGGGTCGGCGGCTACACCTCC. It encodes CASSLGVGGYTS.

The V gene is TRBV5-8, the J gene TRBJ2-7; TRBD1 or TRBD2 may be the D gene (5 bases each). Per the germline V gene, CDR1 is SGHTS and CDR2 is YDEGEE. V shed 3 bases and J shed 6 bases, with 19 bases lying between them. The CDR3 covers 15 residues. CDR3 region: CASSYPDGAFGEQYF. The CDR3 DNA follows: TGTGCCAGCAGCTACCCAGACGGGGCTTTTGGCGAGCAGTACTTC.

This clonotype has ten or more counts. The chain links TRBV14 to TRBJ2-7, with D unclear. The germline V and J ends were trimmed by 2 bases and 4 bases, with 9 bases remaining between them. CDR1 is SGHDN and CDR2 is FVKESK in the germline V gene. CDR3 length: 13 residues. Here the CDR3 reads CASSQMGNYEQYF. In DNA form, the CDR3 reads TGTGCCAGCAGCCAAATGGGGAATTACGAGCAGTACTTC.

This clonotype was detected many times. The gene calls are TRBV4-1 and TRBJ2-7; unclear D gene. Germline-derived CDR1 and CDR2 are MGHRA and YSYEKL. The V end lost 4 bases, the J end lost 4 bases, and 11 bases lay between the germline ends. The CDR3 has 13 amino acids. The CDR3 coding sequence is TGCGCCAGCAGCCCGGCCGCCCCTTACGAGCAGTACTTC. Translated, it gives CASSPAAPYEQYF.

This clonotype was seen many times. The rearrangement uses TRBV28 and TRBJ2-6; possible D gene TRBD2, 5 bases. CDR1 and CDR2 from the germline V gene are MDHEN and SYDVKM. CDR3 length: 18 residues. V gave up 5 bases and J gave up 0 bases, with 17 bases separating them. The CDR3 DNA is TGTGCCAGCAGTGGAACAGAGGCGGGCGGCTCTGGGGCCAACGTCCTGACTTTC. Protein product: CASSGTEAGGSGANVLTF.

This clonotype has more than one count but fewer than ten. The genes are TRBV6-2 or TRBV6-3 and TRBJ1-1; no definite D call. CDR1 and CDR2 (germline): MNHEY, SVGEGT. V gave up 2 bases and J gave up 3 bases, with 7 bases separating them. The CDR3 sequence is 13 residues long. The DNA for the CDR3 is TGTGCCAGCAGTTACGGGTTTTACACTGAAGCTTTCTTT. The encoded protein is CASSYGFYTEAFF.

This clonotype was seen a few times. One end of the junction is discordant with germline, which a read error may explain. The V call is TRBV2, the J call TRBJ2-3; 7 bases line up with TRBD2. Germline V lookup: CDR1 SNHLY, CDR2 FYNNEI. This CDR3 has 17 residues. The CDR3 DNA sequence: TGTGCCGGCAGTGGACTAGACGACGGATTTAGCACAGATACGCAGTATTTT. It translates to CAGSGLDDGFSTDTQYF. Supplemented by reference TRBV2 and TRBJ2-3, the full variable domain reads EPEVTQTPSHQVTQMGQEVILRCVPISNHLYFYWYRQILGQKVEFLVSFYNNEISEKSEIFDDQFSVERPDGSNFTLKIRSTKLEDSAMYFCAGSGLDDGFSTDTQYFGPGTRLTVL.

This clonotype was counted ten times or more. The chain uses TRBV12-3 or TRBV12-4 and TRBJ2-2, with D unresolved. CDR3 length: 13 residues. V dropped 5 bases and J dropped 1 base, with 5 bases sitting between them. For the CDR3, the DNA is TGTGCCAGCAGTCCGGGGAACACCGGGGAGCTGTTTTTT. It yields the protein CASSPGNTGELFF.

This clonotype has only one observation. The CDR3 carries no conserved terminal phenylalanine or tryptophan, so it likely arises from a read error. The J gene is TRBJ2-1, the V gene TRBV29-1, with a weak D call TRBD2 (5 bases). Trimming cost V 5 bases and J 11 bases, with 19 bases left between them. Germline V gene sequence: CDR1 SQVTM, CDR2 ANQGSEA. CDR3 length equals 13 residues. The CDR3 spells CSVQPPFSGQQFY. Written as DNA, the CDR3 is TGCAGCGTTCAGCCTCCTTTCAGCGGTCAGCAGTTCTAC.

J is TRBJ2-3 and V is TRBV10-2; D is possibly TRBD1 or TRBD2 (5 bases each). Trimming pared 8 bases from V and 1 base from J, leaving 10 bases between. This CDR3 comprises 13 residues. Germline V gives CDR1 WSHSY, CDR2 SAAADI. The CDR3 nucleotides are TGCGCCAGCTATCGGGACGGCACAGATACGCAGTATTTT. This codes for CASYRDGTDTQYF.

On this clonotype: A much larger clone sits a single nucleotide away, making a read error possible. The chain couples TRBV9 to TRBJ2-7; TRBD2 matches at 7 bases. The CDR3 covers 13 residues. Germline V gene lookup returns CDR1 SGDLS and CDR2 YYNGEE. The CDR3: CVSSGDPTYEQYF. CDR3 sequence (DNA): TGTGTCAGCAGCGGGGACCCGACCTACGAGCAGTACTTC. Variable domain in full (rest from reference TRBV9 and TRBJ2-7): DSGVTQTPKHLITATGQRVTLRCSPRSGDLSVYWYQQSLDQGLQFLIQYYNGEERAKGNILERFSAQQFPDLHSELNLSSLELGDSALYFCVSSGDPTYEQYFGPGTRLTVT.

This clonotype came up a few times. V usage is TRBV24-1 and J usage is TRBJ2-2, with 7 bases lining up with TRBD2. The CDR3 has 13 residues. Germline loops: CDR1 KGHDR, CDR2 SFDVKD. After removal of 4 bases from V and 7 bases from J, the junction contained 2 bases not matched to a gene. DNA of the CDR3: TGTGCCACCAGTGAAGTAGCGGGCGGGGAGCTGTTTTTT. This encodes CATSEVAGGELFF.

This clonotype was found many times. The chain recombines TRBV6-5 with TRBJ2-7, with 8 nucleotides matching TRBD1. This CDR3 has 14 amino acids. J lost 3 bases, V lost 3 bases, and 4 bases had no gene match. CDR1 and CDR2 from the germline V gene are MNHEY and SVGAGI. Here the CDR3 reads CASSYQGAGYEQYF. The CDR3 DNA follows: TGTGCCAGCAGTTATCAGGGGGCTGGCTACGAGCAGTACTTC.

This clonotype has a handful of counts. The gene calls are TRBV24-1 and TRBJ2-3, with unresolved D. Per the germline V gene, CDR1 is KGHDR and CDR2 is SFDVKD. V was cut by 2 bases and J by 2 bases, with 10 bases left in between. The CDR3 runs to 15 residues. CDR3 DNA sequence: TGTGCCACCAGTGATTCTACATATCTCACAGATACGCAGTATTTT. Its protein product is CATSDSTYLTDTQYF.

This clonotype was observed a few times. CDR3 sequence: CASSPGREWTDTQYF. DNA of the CDR3: TGTGCCAGCAGCCCCGGCCGGGAGTGGACGGATACGCAGTATTTT. This sequence joins TRBV7-3 and TRBJ2-3, with D possibly matching TRBD2 (6 bases). CDR1 is SGHTA, CDR2 FQGTGA, per germline. The V and J ends lost 5 bases and 6 bases respectively, with 18 bases between them. This CDR3 region has 15 residues.

The sample holds many counts of this clonotype. The V gene is TRBV21-1, the J gene TRBJ2-7. TRBV21-1 is flagged as a pseudogene. The CDR3 has 11 amino acids. The CDR3 nucleotides are TGTGCCAGCAGCAAAGTCTACGAGCAGTACTTC. This gives the protein CASSKVYEQYF.

This clonotype came up many times. The junction does not match germline at one end; this may be a read error. Here the CDR3 reads CASSPPGGGSNQPQHF. The CDR3 nucleotides are TGTGCCAGCAGTCCCCCGGGGGGAGGGAGCAACCAGCCCCAGCATTTT. The chain is built from TRBV12-3 or TRBV12-4 and TRBJ1-5, with D possibly TRBD1 on 5 matching bases. The CDR3 runs 16 residues.

About this clonotype: One end of the junction does not line up with germline, which may come from a read error. The chain couples TRBV2 to TRBJ2-3; 13 positions match TRBD2. The germline gives CDR1 SNHLY, CDR2 FYNNEI. This CDR3 contains 16 residues. The CDR3 coding sequence is TGTGCCAGCAGTGATGGGACTAGCGGGGCGACAGATATGCAGTATTTT. This encodes CASSDGTSGATDMQYF.

This clonotype was picked up a small number of times. The chain combines TRBV21-1 with TRBJ2-3; the D call TRBD1 from the table was never checked on the DNA. TRBV21-1 is listed as a pseudogene. This CDR3 contains 15 residues. The CDR3 here is CASSKRAGITDTQYF. CDR3 in DNA: TGTGCCAGCAGCAAAAGAGCAGGGATCACAGATACGCAGTATTTT.

V and J are TRBV11-1 and TRBJ2-1, with D perhaps TRBD2 (5 bases). This CDR3 comprises 15 residues. Germline V CDR1 and CDR2: SGHAT, FQDESV (reference sequence). V lost 3 bases and J 3 bases, leaving 12 bases between the germline ends. CDR3 DNA sequence: TGTGCCAGCAGCTTTGTCCGGAGCGGCTACAATGAGCAGTTCTTC. Protein: CASSFVRSGYNEQFF.

To note about this clonotype: Its ends do not fully match the called genes, so a read error is possible. The chain joins TRBV9 to TRBJ2-5; 10 bases line up with TRBD2. CDR1 SGDLS and CDR2 YYNGEE come from the germline V gene. The CDR3 extends over 15 amino acids. The DNA of the CDR3 is TGTGCCAACAGCGTAGCGGGGGGCCCTGGAGAGACCCAGTACTTC. Translated, it gives CANSVAGGPGETQYF.

This clonotype was detected many times. V and J are TRBV9 and TRBJ1-4; possible D gene TRBD1, 5 bases. In germline, CDR1 is SGDLS, CDR2 YYNGEE. The ends were cut back, 2 bases at V and 6 bases at J, with 11 bases in the middle. The CDR3 runs 14 residues. Here the CDR3 reads CASSVGGSDEKLFF. As DNA, the CDR3 is TGTGCCAGCAGCGTTGGGGGATCTGATGAAAAACTGTTTTTT.

There are a few counts of this clonotype. The V gene is TRBV7-9, the J gene TRBJ2-2; 7 bases match TRBD2. This CDR3 contains 16 residues. Trimming took 5 bases from V and 6 from J; bases not matched to a gene: 12. The germline CDR1 and CDR2 sequences are SEHNR and FQNEAQ (reference sequence). CDR3 region: CASSLLAGVIAGELFF. The CDR3, as DNA: TGTGCCAGCAGCCTGTTGGCGGGAGTAATCGCCGGGGAGCTGTTTTTT.

The table lists this clonotype with a few counts. This could be a read error, since a much larger clone is one nucleotide away. The chain links TRBV7-9 to TRBJ1-1, with D uncertain. The CDR3 loop spans 12 amino acids. Germline CDR1 is SEHNR and CDR2 is FQNEAQ (reference sequence). In DNA form, the CDR3 reads TGTGCCAGCGGCTTTTCTTTAACTGAAGCTTTCTTT. It encodes CASGFSLTEAFF.

This clonotype appeared many times. This rearrangement joins TRBV27 to TRBJ2-7, with D unresolved. Per the germline V gene, CDR1 is MNHEY and CDR2 is SMNVEV (reference sequence). This CDR3 spans 12 amino acids. With 6 bases removed from V and 2 bases from J, the gap between germline ends came to 8 bases. CDR3 sequence: CASRDGPYEQYF. The CDR3 DNA follows: TGTGCCAGCAGGGACGGTCCCTACGAGCAGTACTTC.